These 9 T cell receptor beta chains came from one sample sequenced in a study of cytomegalovirus exposure and HLA in healthy donors. The protocol was immunoSEQ multiplex PCR, while the TCRdb copy is restricted to in-frame clones and leaves out a portion. This table holds 230,000 or so clones, 85% to 90% found once. The sample was PBMCs. The receptors originated from a woman younger than 30 in good health and CMV-seronegative.

In its sample, this clone was seen once. As DNA, the CDR3 is TGTGCCAGCAGCGTAGGGACAGGCCTTGGAAACACCATATATTTT. Protein sequence: CASSVGTGLGNTIYF. J is TRBJ1-3 and V is TRBV9, with TRBD1 identical over 7 bases. Germline V gene sequence: CDR1 SGDLS, CDR2 YYNGEE. V lost 0 bases, J lost 3 bases, and 3 bases stayed unmatched. The length of the CDR3 is 15 residues.

The chain couples TRBV7-9 to TRBJ2-2; D not certain. CDR1 is SEHNR and CDR2 is FQNEAQ in the germline V gene (reference sequence). Trimming shortened V by 8 bases and J by 5 bases, and 6 bases separated the two germline ends. The CDR3 has 11 residues. CDR3: CASQRTGELFF. The CDR3 nucleotides are TGTGCCAGCCAGAGGACCGGGGAGCTGTTTTTT.

The rearrangement joins TRBV27 to TRBJ1-5; maybe TRBD1 (6 bases). Germline V gene lookup returns CDR1 MNHEY and CDR2 SMNVEV (reference sequence). CDR3 length: 14 residues. V was pared by 6 bases and J by 4 bases, with 13 bases between. The CDR3 protein is CASSPGQTNQPQHF. The CDR3 DNA reads TGTGCCAGCAGCCCAGGACAGACAAATCAGCCCCAGCATTTT.

The chain links TRBV6-6 to TRBJ1-2; 7 nucleotides line up with TRBD1. This CDR3 is 16 amino acids long. Germline assignment: CDR1 MNHNY and CDR2 SVGAGI (reference sequence). The J segment lost 0 bases and the V segment lost 0 bases, leaving 4 bases of the junction unmatched. The CDR3 sequence is CASSYSGQATNYGYTF. The CDR3 nucleotides read TGTGCCAGCAGTTACTCCGGACAGGCAACTAACTATGGCTACACCTTC.

This clone was seen a few times. The chain couples TRBV30 to TRBJ1-1, with TRBD1 matching 9 bases. The V gene's germline CDR1 is GTSNPN and CDR2 SVGIG (reference sequence). V dropped 4 bases and J dropped 3; count of bases not matched to a gene: 9. The CDR3 has 15 amino acids. The CDR3 spells CAWKTTGGRDTEAFF. DNA of the CDR3: TGTGCCTGGAAGACGACAGGGGGTAGGGACACTGAAGCTTTCTTT.

This clone was counted once. The CDR3 nucleotides are TGTGCCAGCAGCTACGGACGGGGTAGCGAGCAGTACTTC. Amino acids: CASSYGRGSEQYF. V is TRBV28 and J is TRBJ2-7; tentative D call: TRBD2 (5 bases). The CDR3 extends over 13 amino acids. V was trimmed by 6 bases and J by 6 bases, leaving 15 bases between them. CDR1 MDHEN and CDR2 SYDVKM come from the germline V gene.

The rearrangement uses TRBV4-2 and TRBJ2-1, with 8 bases matching TRBD2. From germline, CDR1 is LGHNA and CDR2 YNFKEQ. The junction had 6 bases not matched to a gene; V was cut back by 1 base and J by 4 bases. The CDR3 covers 16 residues. This CDR3 reads CASSQVDGGGYNEQFF. Here the CDR3 DNA reads TGTGCCAGCAGCCAAGTTGACGGGGGGGGTTACAATGAGCAGTTCTTC.

This chain uses TRBV28 with TRBJ1-1; D not resolved. This CDR3 is built from 14 residues. V shed 6 bases and J shed 6 bases, with 17 bases lying between them. CDR1 MDHEN and CDR2 SYDVKM come from the germline V gene. CDR3 residues: CASSSWGGPSEAFF. In DNA, the CDR3 is TGTGCCAGCAGCTCGTGGGGAGGGCCTTCTGAAGCTTTCTTT.

This chain's CDR3 is CATDRDTYGYTF. The CDR3 region has the DNA TGTGCCACGGACAGGGATACTTATGGCTACACCTTC. This chain connects TRBV28 to TRBJ1-2; 8 positions match TRBD1. V was pared by 10 bases and J by 5 bases, with 6 bases of the junction left unmatched. The CDR3 is 12 residues long. Germline CDR1 is MDHEN and CDR2 is SYDVKM.